The 20 T cell receptor beta chains listed next were all sequenced from one sample in a study of cytomegalovirus exposure and HLA in healthy donors. The PCR ran on 60 Vbeta and 13 Jbeta primers. The protocol was immunoSEQ multiplex PCR, while the TCRdb copy is restricted to in-frame clones and leaves out a portion. The sample has roughly 100,000 clones; about 70% are singletons. The sequencing input was PBMCs. These receptors came from a man aged 25 to 40 in good health and CMV-seronegative.

V gene TRBV7-2 combines with J gene TRBJ1-2, with 8 bases lining up with TRBD1. V dropped 6 bases and J dropped 3; count of bases not matched to a gene: 3. This CDR3 has 13 residues. CDR1 is SGHTA and CDR2 is FQGNSA in the germline V gene. The CDR3 is CASSAQGDYGYTF. As DNA, the CDR3 is TGTGCCAGCAGTGCACAGGGGGACTATGGCTACACCTTC.

The chain joins TRBV6-5 to TRBJ1-1, with D unclear. The CDR3 covers 14 residues. The V gene lost 4 bases and the J gene lost 2 bases, with 11 bases spanning the gap. From germline, CDR1 is MNHEY and CDR2 SVGAGI. CDR3 in amino acids: CASSSPGLNTEAFF. The DNA for the CDR3 is TGTGCCAGCAGTTCCCCGGGTCTTAACACTGAAGCTTTCTTT.

This clone was observed once. This rearrangement joins TRBV28 to TRBJ1-1; weak D call: TRBD1 (5 bases). Germline V gene data show CDR1 as MDHEN and CDR2 as SYDVKM. V lost 4 bases, J lost 4 bases, and 16 bases lay in between. The CDR3 runs 15 residues. The CDR3 nucleotides read TGTGCCAGCAGTTCCCTGGGGCAGGGCCTCACTGAAGCTTTCTTT. Protein product: CASSSLGQGLTEAFF.

This clone was recorded a few times. The chain has TRBV18 and TRBJ2-1, with D uncertain. Germline CDR1 KGHSH, CDR2 LQKENI. V dropped 4 bases and J dropped 4 bases, with 14 bases sitting between them. The CDR3 runs 15 residues. CDR3 bases: TGTGCCAGCTCACTAGGAGAATCCGCTTACAATGAGCAGTTCTTC. Translated, it gives CASSLGESAYNEQFF.

The chain couples TRBV9 to TRBJ2-5; D gene unclear. Germline lookup yields CDR1 SGDLS and CDR2 YYNGEE. The CDR3 has 14 residues. V lost 2 bases and J 2 bases, leaving 10 bases between the germline ends. For the CDR3, the DNA is TGTGCCAGCAGCGTTGGGCCGGTACAAGAGACCCAGTACTTC. This encodes CASSVGPVQETQYF.

The genes are TRBV7-2 and TRBJ2-7; the D gene is possibly TRBD2 (6 bases). The V and J ends lost 5 bases and 5 bases respectively, with 19 bases between them. The CDR3 is 15 residues long. The germline V gene has CDR1 SGHTA and CDR2 FQGNSA. For the CDR3, the DNA is TGTGCCAGCAGCCGCAGCGGAGGGGTGGGCGACGAGCAGTACTTC. Residues: CASSRSGGVGDEQYF.

This clone came up once. The chain has TRBV28 and TRBJ1-2; tentatively, D is TRBD1 (5 bases). The CDR3 covers 15 residues. Germline CDR1 MDHEN, CDR2 SYDVKM. V gave up 7 bases and J gave up 4 bases, with 19 bases separating them. This chain's CDR3 is CASTTGGGEGYGYTF. The CDR3 DNA follows: TGTGCCAGCACCACCGGGGGAGGGGAGGGCTATGGCTACACCTTC.

The rearrangement joins TRBV6-1 to TRBJ2-7; D is uncertain. Germline assignment: CDR1 MNHNS and CDR2 SASEGT. Between the trimmed V and J ends, which lost 2 bases and 0 bases, there was a span of 17 bases. The CDR3 consists of 17 residues. The CDR3 bases are TGTGCCAGCAGTGAATCTAAAACGTTTCTTCTCTCCTACGAGCAGTACTTC. Its protein product is CASSESKTFLLSYEQYF.

This chain uses TRBV7-2 with TRBJ1-1; maybe TRBD1 (6 bases). Per germline, CDR1 SGHTA and CDR2 FQGNSA. The CDR3 loop spans 17 amino acids. V was clipped by 5 bases and J by 4 bases, with 23 bases between them. CDR3 protein: CASSRRALGARSTEAFF. In nucleotides, the CDR3 is TGTGCCAGCAGCCGCCGGGCGTTGGGGGCGCGGAGCACTGAAGCTTTCTTT.

V and J are TRBV29-1 and TRBJ1-5, with 7 bases matching TRBD1. The trim removed 5 bases at V and 2 bases at J, leaving 9 bases unmatched. The V gene's germline CDR1 is SQVTM and CDR2 ANQGSEA. This CDR3 has 15 amino acids. CDR3 coding DNA: TGCAGCGTTCTCCCTACAGGGACAGGCAATCAGCCCCAGCATTTT. Protein: CSVLPTGTGNQPQHF.

In regard to this clone: Relative to the germline gene, one junction end is altered; a read error may explain this. This CDR3 is also generated by other DNA sequences in the sample. V usage is TRBV19 and J usage is TRBJ2-4; 7 nucleotides line up with TRBD2. CDR3 length equals 14 residues. CDR1 is LNHDA and CDR2 is SQIVND in the germline V gene (reference sequence). CDR3 nucleotides: TGTGCCAGTAGTCAGCGGGGTTTCGGAAACATCCAGTACTTC. This translates into CASSQRGFGNIQYF.

As concerns this clone: At one end the junction does not follow the germline gene, possibly because of a read error. The V and J genes are TRBV7-9 and TRBJ1-4; tentative D call: TRBD1 (6 bases). CDR1 is SEHNR and CDR2 is FQNEAQ in the germline V gene (reference sequence). CDR3 length: 15 residues. In DNA, the CDR3 is TGTTCCAGCAGCTTAGGGACAACAACTAATGAAAAACTGTTTTTT. Translation gives CSSSLGTTTNEKLFF. Based on the CDR3 plus reference TRBV7-9 and TRBJ1-4, the full variable domain is DTGVSQNPRHKITKRGQNVTFRCDPISEHNRLYWYRQTLGQGPEFLTYFQNEAQLEKSRLLSDRFSAERPKGSFSTLEIQRTEQGDSAMYLCSSSLGTTTNEKLFFGSGTQLSVL.

This rearrangement joins TRBV18 to TRBJ2-5, with 14 nucleotides matching TRBD2. This CDR3 spans 16 amino acids. The germline gives CDR1 KGHSH, CDR2 LQKENI. The V segment lost 3 bases and the J segment 4 bases; nucleotides outside the gene matches: 4. DNA for the CDR3: TGTGCCAGCTCACCTCCCGGACTAGCGGGAGGAGAGACCCAGTACTTC. This translates into CASSPPGLAGGETQYF.

The rearrangement links TRBV19 to TRBJ2-3, with D perhaps TRBD2 (6 bases). This CDR3 has 14 residues. The V and J ends lost 7 bases and 1 base respectively, with 12 bases between them. CDR1 and CDR2 from the germline V gene are LNHDA and SQIVND (reference sequence). The CDR3 here is CASTTRAGTDTQYF. DNA for the CDR3: TGTGCCAGTACGACTAGGGCGGGCACAGATACGCAGTATTTT.

This rearrangement joins TRBV7-2 to TRBJ2-5; 11 nucleotides align to TRBD2. The end of the DNA aligns better with TRBJ2-7, so the J call may be wrong. The CDR3 covers 15 residues. The germline V gene has CDR1 SGHTA and CDR2 FQGNSA. The CDR3 loop is CASSLGTSGRSEQYF. Written as DNA, the CDR3 is TGTGCCAGCAGCTTAGGCACTAGCGGGAGAAGCGAGCAGTACTTC.

This clone was counted only a few times. A junction end diverges from the germline sequence, so it may reflect a read error. This CDR3 is CASSPATSSYNEQFF. The CDR3 DNA reads as TGTGCTAGCAGCCCCGCCACGAGCTCCTACAATGAGCAGTTCTTC. J is TRBJ2-1 and V is TRBV7-7; D remains unclear. CDR3 length: 15 amino acids. Germline CDR1 SSHAT, CDR2 FNYEAQ (reference sequence). The entire variable domain, with the rest obtained from reference TRBV7-7 and TRBJ2-1, is as follows: GAGVSQSPRYKVTKRGQDVTLRCDPISSHATLYWYQQALGQGPEFLTYFNYEAQPDKSGLPSDRFSAERPEGSISTLTIQRTEQRDSAMYRCASSPATSSYNEQFFGPGTRLTVL.

This clone was seen a handful of times. J is TRBJ2-7 and V is TRBV15; 7 nucleotides agree with TRBD2. J lost 6 bases, V lost 0 bases, and 5 bases had no gene match. This CDR3 has 14 residues. Germline CDR1 and CDR2: LNHNV and YYDKDF (reference sequence). Written as DNA, the CDR3 is TGTGCCACCAGCAGAGAGGCAGCGGGATTCGAGCAGTACTTC. It specifies CATSREAAGFEQYF.

This chain links TRBV4-3 with TRBJ2-1; TRBD2 agrees at 14 bases. The ends lost 3 bases at V and 9 bases at J; junction bases unmatched: 7. This CDR3 has 16 residues. CDR1 is LGHNA, CDR2 YSLEER, per germline. The CDR3 here is CASSQMTSGRAGEQFF. The CDR3 DNA reads as TGCGCCAGCAGCCAGATGACTAGCGGGAGGGCCGGTGAGCAGTTCTTC.

The V and J genes are TRBV2 and TRBJ1-1, with a weak D call TRBD1 (5 bases). Trimming took off 6 bases at V and 2 bases at J, with 10 bases between the two ends. The CDR3 has 13 amino acids. The germline V gene has CDR1 SNHLY and CDR2 FYNNEI. This CDR3 is CASRGEVNTEAFF. Written as DNA, the CDR3 is TGTGCCAGCAGGGGGGAGGTAAACACTGAAGCTTTCTTT.

This clone was detected only once. This chain uses TRBV27 with TRBJ1-5, with 9 nucleotides matching TRBD1. The ends lost 4 bases at V and 7 bases at J; junction bases unmatched: 11. The CDR3 sequence is 16 residues long. Germline-derived CDR1 and CDR2 are MNHEY and SMNVEV (reference sequence). Written as DNA, the CDR3 is TGTGCCAGCAGTTCCTACCGGGACAGGGAGCAACAGCCCCAGCATTTT. This codes for CASSSYRDREQQPQHF.